This T cell receptor (beta chain) came from a study of shared clonotypes between healthy human individuals. TCRdb keeps only in-frame clones here, not all; method: immunoSEQ multiplex PCR. The sample lists roughly 1,600,000 clones, about 98.5% occurring once. The clonotype was recovered from a man aged 25-40 years in good health. Material for sequencing was naive CD4+ T cells sorted from blood. The subset here: CD45RA+ positively selected.

CDR3 protein: CASTWGGRGYEQYF. Written as DNA, the CDR3 is TGTGCCAGCACCTGGGGCGGGAGGGGTTACGAGCAGTACTTC. The gene calls are TRBV28 and TRBJ2-7, with 9 bases matching TRBD2. V lost 7 bases and J lost 4; bases outside the gene matches: 8. The germline V gene encodes CDR1 MDHEN and CDR2 SYDVKM. The length of the CDR3 is 14 residues. The variable domain in full, with the rest retrieved from reference TRBV28 and TRBJ2-7, is DVKVTQSSRYLVKRTGEKVFLECVQDMDHENMFWYRQDPGLGLRLIYFSYDVKMKEKGDIPEGYSVSREKKERFSLILESASTNQTSMYLCASTWGGRGYEQYFGPGTRLTVT.